This T cell receptor beta chain is from a study of CD8 T cells in Susac syndrome. Blood CD8+ and CD4+ T cells underwent high-throughput TCR beta sequencing. Purification of the CD8+ and CD4+ T cells relied on negative isolation, and TEMRA cells underwent FACS enrichment. The RNA input was roughly 0.45 to 1 ug, and it was reverse transcribed with random hexamers. The amplification used immunoSEQ multiplex PCR on TCR beta CDR3; it spanned 54 Vbeta and 13 Jbeta. TCRdb itself ran the immunoSEQ multiplex PCR reads through MiXCR, one entry per CDR3 protein. Seen here are fewer than 350,000 distinct CDR3 sequences, around 89% observed once, and the top ten hold around 0.18%. With 4 bases clipped from V and 0 bases from J, the junction kept 6 bases outside the gene matches. Germline assignment: CDR1 SGDLS and CDR2 YYNGEE. This CDR3 contains 16 residues.

The J gene is TRBJ2-2, the V gene TRBV9, with TRBD1 matching 7 bases. This TCR came from a human donor with multiple sclerosis. Sequencing was done on a sample of CD8+ T cells from PBMCs. The CDR3 protein is CASSPRQGTNTGELFF. The CDR3 nucleotides read TGTGCCAGCAGCCCAAGACAGGGAACGAACACCGGGGAGCTGTTTTTT.